The 2 T cell receptor beta chains below come from one sample, sequenced in a study of blood T cell repertoires in COVID-19. Sequenced by immunoSEQ multiplex PCR; TCRdb stores in-frame clones only, minus some. The sample holds tens of thousands of clones, around 88% seen once. The sequenced material came from peripheral blood. Source of these receptors: a woman older than 75 with acute or convalescent COVID-19.

This chain links TRBV11-2 with TRBJ2-5; 7 nucleotides align to TRBD1. The CDR3 is 15 residues long. V was pared by 6 bases and J by 1 base, with 8 bases of the junction left unmatched. Germline CDR1 reads SGHAT; CDR2 reads FQNNGV. In DNA form, the CDR3 reads TGTGCCAGCAGGACAAGACAGGGCTCCCAAGAGACCCAGTACTTC. Translation: CASRTRQGSQETQYF.

This chain links TRBV7-3 with TRBJ1-2, with D tentatively TRBD1 (5 bases). CDR3 size: 14 residues. V was shortened by 4 bases and J by 2 bases, with 11 bases between the two germline ends. Germline V gene lookup returns CDR1 SGHTA and CDR2 FQGTGA. The CDR3 region is CASSSTAMNYGYTF. The CDR3 DNA reads TGTGCCAGCAGCTCGACAGCAATGAACTATGGCTACACCTTC.